This TCR beta chain was sequenced in a study of blood T cells in healthy people across ages. A second 7 to 11 cycle PCR used barcoded and J-beta primers. In TCRdb, the 5' RACE reads were re-called with MiXCR into one record per CDR3 protein. The table includes nearly 800,000 distinct CDR3 sequences, roughly 50% detected once. The study, taken as a whole, reports: Underestimates were what the diversity estimates from one million T cells were considered to be. It was the long-lived donors that had more naive CD4+ cells and higher diversity than aged donors.

With 2 bases removed from V and 3 bases from J, the gap between germline ends came to 21 bases. This CDR3 is 18 amino acids long. Germline CDR1 is SGHTA and CDR2 is FQGNSA. Note on this clonotype: The target antigen is unknown.

The rearrangement links TRBV7-2 to TRBJ2-3; D tentatively reads TRBD1 or TRBD2 (5 bases each). This sequence originates from a man in his forties in good health. The sequencing input was blood. The CDR3 here is CASSLPERTERGTDTQYF. CDR3 bases: TGTGCCAGCAGCTTACCCGAGAGGACTGAAAGGGGTACAGATACGCAGTATTTT.